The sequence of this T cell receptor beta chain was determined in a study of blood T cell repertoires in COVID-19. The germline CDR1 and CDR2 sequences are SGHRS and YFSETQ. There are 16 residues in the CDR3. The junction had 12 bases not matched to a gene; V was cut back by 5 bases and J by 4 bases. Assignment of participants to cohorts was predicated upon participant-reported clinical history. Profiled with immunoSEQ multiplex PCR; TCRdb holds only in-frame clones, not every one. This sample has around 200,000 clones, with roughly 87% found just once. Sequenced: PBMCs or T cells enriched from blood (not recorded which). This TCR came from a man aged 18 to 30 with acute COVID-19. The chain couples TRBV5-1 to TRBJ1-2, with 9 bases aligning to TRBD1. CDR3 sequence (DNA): TGCGCCAGCAGTTCCGGCCTCCCGGGACAGGGCTATGGCTACACCTTC. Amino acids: CASSSGLPGQGYGYTF.